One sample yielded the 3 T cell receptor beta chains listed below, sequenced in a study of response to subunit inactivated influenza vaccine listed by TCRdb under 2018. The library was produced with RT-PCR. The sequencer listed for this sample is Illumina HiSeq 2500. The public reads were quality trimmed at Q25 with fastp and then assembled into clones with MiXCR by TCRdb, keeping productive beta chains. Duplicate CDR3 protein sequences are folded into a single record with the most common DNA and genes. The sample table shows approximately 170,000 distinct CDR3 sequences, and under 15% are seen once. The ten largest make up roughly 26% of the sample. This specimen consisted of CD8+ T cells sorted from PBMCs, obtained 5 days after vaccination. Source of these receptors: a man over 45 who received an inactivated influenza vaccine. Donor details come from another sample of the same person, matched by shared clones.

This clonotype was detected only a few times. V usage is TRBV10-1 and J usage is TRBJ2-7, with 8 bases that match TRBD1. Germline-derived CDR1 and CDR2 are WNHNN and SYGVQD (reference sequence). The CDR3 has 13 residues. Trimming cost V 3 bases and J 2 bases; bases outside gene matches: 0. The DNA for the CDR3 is TGCGCCAGCAGTGAACAGGGGGCCTACGAGCAGTACTTC. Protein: CASSEQGAYEQYF.

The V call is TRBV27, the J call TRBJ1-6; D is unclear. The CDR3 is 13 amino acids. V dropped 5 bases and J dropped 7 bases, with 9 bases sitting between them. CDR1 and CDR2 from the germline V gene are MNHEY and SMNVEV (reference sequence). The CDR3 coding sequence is TGTGCCAGCAGTAGTACAGTGAATTCACCCCTCCACTTT. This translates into CASSSTVNSPLHF.

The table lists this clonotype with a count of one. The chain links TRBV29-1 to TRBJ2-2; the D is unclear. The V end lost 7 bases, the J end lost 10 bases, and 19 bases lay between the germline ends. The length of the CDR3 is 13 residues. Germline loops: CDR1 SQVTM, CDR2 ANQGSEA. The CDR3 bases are TGCAGCGCCCAAAATTGGGTGGCCGCGGAGCTGTTTTTT. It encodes CSAQNWVAAELFF.